These 10 T cell receptor beta chains share one sample of origin, sequenced in a study of beta chain features in type 1 diabetes. Study-wide results and limits: Among patients with Type 1 diabetes, TCRB CDR3s were moderately but significantly shorter in every one of the four CD4+ subsets.

Since all of the isolated RNA was reverse transcribed, expressed TCRB transcripts were what got sequenced. TCRdb keeps only in-frame clones here, not all; method: immunoSEQ multiplex PCR. The sample holds 120,000 to 150,000 clones, 10% to 15% seen once. The antigens for these receptors are not known. The sequenced material came from central memory CD4+ T cells from blood. These receptors originate from a man younger than 30 with type 1 diabetes.

The V gene is TRBV15, the J gene TRBJ2-3; D not resolved. Looked up from germline, CDR1 is LNHNV and CDR2 is YYDKDF (reference sequence). This CDR3 comprises 14 residues. Between the trimmed V and J ends, which lost 0 bases and 0 bases, there was a span of 4 bases. Here the CDR3 reads CATSRDPSTDTQYF. The CDR3 DNA reads TGTGCCACCAGCAGAGACCCTAGCACAGATACGCAGTATTTT.

At least ten counts were recorded for this clone. J is TRBJ2-3 and V is TRBV7-2, with 8 bases identical to TRBD1. The length of the CDR3 is 16 residues. Looked up from germline, CDR1 is SGHTA and CDR2 is FQGNSA. Trimming cost V 5 bases and J 0 bases; bases outside gene matches: 7. The CDR3: CASSPDRGFSTDTQYF. Here the CDR3 DNA reads TGTGCCAGCAGCCCCGACAGGGGTTTTAGCACAGATACGCAGTATTTT.

This clone has a handful of counts. The CDR3 region has the DNA TGTGCCAGCAGCTTACAGGGAATCCCCTACGAGCAGTACTTC. Residues: CASSLQGIPYEQYF. This chain links TRBV5-8 with TRBJ2-7, with a weak D call TRBD1 (6 bases). Trimming shortened V by 2 bases and J by 2 bases, and 11 bases separated the two germline ends. The CDR3 has 14 residues. Germline loops: CDR1 SGHTS, CDR2 YDEGEE.

This chain links TRBV7-2 with TRBJ2-7, with a weak D call TRBD1 (5 bases). The CDR3 loop spans 12 amino acids. CDR1 is SGHTA and CDR2 is FQGNSA in the germline V gene. V lost 7 bases, J lost 4 bases, and 11 bases lay in between. The CDR3 sequence is CASTQTGYEQYF. The DNA for the CDR3 is TGTGCCAGCACCCAAACAGGTTACGAGCAGTACTTC.

V usage is TRBV9 and J usage is TRBJ2-2; TRBD1 is a possible D gene (5 bases). This CDR3 has 16 amino acids. Deletions cut 2 bases from V and 6 bases from J, with 17 bases between. Germline loops: CDR1 SGDLS, CDR2 YYNGEE. The CDR3 protein is CASSVYPPGSAGELFF. CDR3 DNA: TGTGCCAGCAGCGTTTATCCACCAGGGTCGGCCGGGGAGCTGTTTTTT.

This clone occurred a few times. The rearrangement joins TRBV7-2 to TRBJ2-3; 9 bases align to TRBD2. The V and J ends lost 2 bases and 0 bases, in that order; junction bases with no gene match: 3. This CDR3 has 16 amino acids. Germline CDR1 SGHTA, CDR2 FQGNSA. The CDR3 nucleotides read TGTGCCAGCAGCTTACTAGCGGGGACTAGCACAGATACGCAGTATTTT. Its protein is CASSLLAGTSTDTQYF. Based on the CDR3 plus reference TRBV7-2 and TRBJ2-3, the full variable domain is GAGVSQSPSNKVTEKGKDVELRCDPISGHTALYWYRQSLGQGLEFLIYFQGNSAPDKSGLPSDRFSAERTGGSVSTLTIQRTQQEDSAVYLCASSLLAGTSTDTQYFGPGTRLTVL.

This clone was observed many times. The chain recombines TRBV30 with TRBJ1-6, with unresolved D. Per the germline V gene, CDR1 is GTSNPN and CDR2 is SVGIG (reference sequence). V lost 0 bases and J lost 7, with 13 bases in between. The CDR3 loop spans 15 amino acids. The CDR3 DNA sequence: TGTGCCTGGAGTGTACTACGGGCGGAGAATTCACCCCTCCACTTT. It codes for CAWSVLRAENSPLHF. Full variable domain (rest looked up from reference TRBV30 and TRBJ1-6): SQTIHQWPATLVQPVGSPLSLECTVEGTSNPNLYWYRQAAGRGLQLLFYSVGIGQISSEVPQNLSASRPQDRQFILSSKKLLLSDSGFYLCAWSVLRAENSPLHFGNGTRLTVT.

The chain uses TRBV5-1 and TRBJ1-2; no clear D. V gave up 4 bases and J gave up 0 bases, with 7 bases separating them. There are 13 residues in the CDR3. Germline loops: CDR1 SGHRS, CDR2 YFSETQ. The CDR3 DNA reads TGCGCCAGCAGCCTATTACCTAACTATGGCTACACCTTC. Amino acid sequence: CASSLLPNYGYTF.

This clone was recorded at least ten times. The rearrangement uses TRBV7-9 and TRBJ2-1; D is uncertain. CDR1 SEHNR and CDR2 FQNEAQ come from the germline V gene (reference sequence). The ends were cut back, 5 bases at V and 0 bases at J, with 5 bases in the middle. The CDR3 covers 13 residues. DNA of the CDR3: TGTGCCAGCAGCCGGGCCTCCTACAATGAGCAGTTCTTC. The encoded protein is CASSRASYNEQFF.

This clone was counted many times. The junction departs from germline at one end; a sequencing error may be responsible. The chain carries TRBV29-1 and TRBJ2-1; D ambiguous. CDR3 size: 10 residues. CDR1 and CDR2 from the germline V gene are SQVTM and ANQGSEA. The CDR3 protein is CSAGYTEQFF. The CDR3 DNA reads as TGCAGCGCCGGGTACACTGAGCAGTTCTTC.